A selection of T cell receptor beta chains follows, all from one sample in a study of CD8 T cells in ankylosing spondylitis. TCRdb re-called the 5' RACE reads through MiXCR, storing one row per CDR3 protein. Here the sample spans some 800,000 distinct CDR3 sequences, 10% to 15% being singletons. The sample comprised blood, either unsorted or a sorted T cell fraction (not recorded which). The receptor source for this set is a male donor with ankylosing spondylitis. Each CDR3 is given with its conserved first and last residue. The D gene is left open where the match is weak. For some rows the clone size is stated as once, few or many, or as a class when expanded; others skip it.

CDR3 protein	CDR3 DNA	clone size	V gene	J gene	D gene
CSVDPRDDTQYF	TGCAGCGTTGATCCCCGGGACGATACGCAGTATTTT	many	TRBV29-1	TRBJ2-3	.
CASSGTPPGLAGDAETQYF	TGTGCCAGCAGTGGAACCCCACCGGGACTAGCGGGAGACGCGGAGACCCAGTACTTC	.	TRBV6-1	TRBJ2-5	TRBD2
CSVDGGRGGYTF	TGCAGCGTTGATGGGGGGCGCGGGGGCTACACCTTC	many	TRBV29-1	TRBJ1-2	.
CSVGLQLRLTEAFF	TGCAGCGTTGGACTACAGCTACGGTTGACTGAAGCTTTCTTT	few	TRBV29-1	TRBJ1-1	.
CASSPGTAVAGELFF	TGTGCCAGCAGCCCCGGGACCGCCGTGGCCGGGGAGCTGTTTTTT	.	TRBV11-3	TRBJ2-2	.
CASRTGTGGYTF	TGTGCCAGCAGGACCGGGACGGGAGGCTACACCTTC	.	TRBV9	TRBJ1-2	.
CASSLSYSNQPQHF	TGTGCCAGCAGTTTAAGCTATAGCAATCAGCCCCAGCATTTT	many	TRBV12-3/TRBV12-4	TRBJ1-5	.
CSARDRKYGYTF	TGCAGTGCTAGAGACAGGAAGTATGGCTACACCTTC	.	TRBV20-1	TRBJ1-2	.
CSATRPGNLEAFF	TGCAGTGCTACTCGACCGGGGAACCTTGAAGCTTTCTTT	.	TRBV20-1	TRBJ1-1	.
CASSDTRETKEGYTF	TGTGCCAGCAGTGACACCAGGGAAACTAAAGAGGGCTACACCTTC	few	TRBV25-1	TRBJ1-2	.
CASSLGGAGVEEKLFF	TGTGCCAGCAGTTTGGGCGGGGCAGGGGTCGAGGAAAAACTGTTTTTT	many	TRBV12-3/TRBV12-4	TRBJ1-4	.
CSARAWRGGRNNEQFF	TGCAGTGCTAGAGCGTGGCGGGGGGGCCGAAACAATGAGCAGTTCTTC	many	TRBV20-1	TRBJ2-1	TRBD2
CATSSQTGFNQPQHF	TGTGCCACCAGCAGCCAAACAGGGTTCAATCAGCCCCAGCATTTT	.	TRBV15	TRBJ1-5	.
CASSLFTARANEQFF	TGTGCCAGCAGCCTTTTCACGGCCAGGGCCAATGAGCAGTTCTTC	.	TRBV7-2	TRBJ2-1	.
CASSSVGEQYF	TGTGCCAGCAGTTCCGTTGGCGAGCAGTACTTC	few	TRBV6-2/TRBV6-3	TRBJ2-7	.
CASRMSGPETQYF	TGTGCCAGCAGGATGAGCGGTCCAGAGACCCAGTACTTC	few	TRBV12-3/TRBV12-4	TRBJ2-5	.
CSARDRTGNEKLFF	TGCAGTGCTAGAGATAGGACAGGGAATGAAAAACTGTTTTTT	.	TRBV20-1	TRBJ1-4	TRBD1
CSAVADTNQPQHF	TGCAGTGCCGTCGCCGACACCAATCAGCCCCAGCATTTT	few	TRBV20-1	TRBJ1-5	.
CASSLGRAGILHF	TGTGCCAGCAGTTTGGGCAGGGCCGGTATCCTCCACTTT	.	TRBV12-3/TRBV12-4	TRBJ1-6	.
CASRWGTPSSGNTIYF	TGTGCCAGCCGGTGGGGGACACCTTCCTCTGGAAACACCATATATTTT	few	TRBV12-3/TRBV12-4	TRBJ1-3	.